This T cell receptor beta chain was identified in a study of shared clonotypes between healthy human individuals. Trimming cost V 0 bases and J 4 bases; bases outside gene matches: 10. This CDR3 has 17 residues. CDR1 is SGHDT and CDR2 is YYEEEE in the germline V gene. TCRdb's table, derived via immunoSEQ multiplex PCR, lists solely in-frame clones and lacks some. The sample shows around 2.1 million clones, approximately 94% of them seen only once. Naive CD8 cells lacked CD45RO, underwent positive selection for CCR7 and left out terminally differentiated effector memory CD45RA+ cells. All donors were Caucasian adults living in Nashville, Tennessee.

The sample consisted of naive CD8+ T cells from PBMCs. The gene calls are TRBV5-6 and TRBJ2-1, with 7 nucleotides matching TRBD1. This TCR came from a man aged 18 to 30 in good health. Some clones in this sample may be carry-over from other donors' samples. The CDR3 loop reads CASSLAFMTGKYNEQFF. The CDR3 DNA follows: TGTGCCAGCAGCTTGGCCTTTATGACAGGGAAGTACAATGAGCAGTTCTTC. The full variable domain, rest sourced from reference TRBV5-6 and TRBJ2-1, is DAGVTQSPTHLIKTRGQQVTLRCSPKSGHDTVSWYQQALGQGPQFIFQYYEEEERQRGNFPDRFSGHQFPNYSSELNVNALLLGDSALYLCASSLAFMTGKYNEQFFGPGTRLTVL.